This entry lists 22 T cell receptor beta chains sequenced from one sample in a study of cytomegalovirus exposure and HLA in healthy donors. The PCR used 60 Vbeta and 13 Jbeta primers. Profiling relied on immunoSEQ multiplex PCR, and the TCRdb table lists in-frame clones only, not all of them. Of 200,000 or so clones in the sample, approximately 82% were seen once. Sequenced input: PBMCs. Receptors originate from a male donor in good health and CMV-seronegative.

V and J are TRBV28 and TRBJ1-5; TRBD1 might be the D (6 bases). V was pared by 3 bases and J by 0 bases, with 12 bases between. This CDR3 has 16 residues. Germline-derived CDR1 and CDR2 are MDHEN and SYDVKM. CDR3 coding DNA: TGTGCCAGCAGTTTTCGGACAGCCTATAGCAATCAGCCCCAGCATTTT. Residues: CASSFRTAYSNQPQHF.

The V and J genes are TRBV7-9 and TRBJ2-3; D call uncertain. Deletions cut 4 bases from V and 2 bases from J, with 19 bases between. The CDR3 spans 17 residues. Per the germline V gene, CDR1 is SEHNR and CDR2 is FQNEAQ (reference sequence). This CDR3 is CASSSPDSALNTDTQYF. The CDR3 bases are TGTGCCAGCAGCTCTCCCGACTCCGCCCTAAACACAGATACGCAGTATTTT.

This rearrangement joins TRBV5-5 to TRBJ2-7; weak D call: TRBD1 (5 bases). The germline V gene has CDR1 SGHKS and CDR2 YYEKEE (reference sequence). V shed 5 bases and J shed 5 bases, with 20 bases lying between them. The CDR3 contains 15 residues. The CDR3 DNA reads TGTGCCAGCAGAGTGATTCATGGGGCCCTGGACGAGCAGTACTTC. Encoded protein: CASRVIHGALDEQYF.

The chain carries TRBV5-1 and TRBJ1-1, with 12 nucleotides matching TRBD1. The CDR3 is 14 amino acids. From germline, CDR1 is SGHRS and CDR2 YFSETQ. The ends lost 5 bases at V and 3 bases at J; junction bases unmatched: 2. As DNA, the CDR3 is TGCGCCAGCAGTGGGACAGGGGGCTACACTGAAGCTTTCTTT. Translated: CASSGTGGYTEAFF.

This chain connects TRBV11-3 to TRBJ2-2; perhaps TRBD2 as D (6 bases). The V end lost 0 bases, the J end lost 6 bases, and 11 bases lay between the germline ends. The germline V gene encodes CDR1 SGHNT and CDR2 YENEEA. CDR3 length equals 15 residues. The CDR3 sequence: CASSLEGGLAGELFF. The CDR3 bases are TGTGCCAGCAGCTTAGAGGGGGGACTGGCCGGGGAGCTGTTTTTT.

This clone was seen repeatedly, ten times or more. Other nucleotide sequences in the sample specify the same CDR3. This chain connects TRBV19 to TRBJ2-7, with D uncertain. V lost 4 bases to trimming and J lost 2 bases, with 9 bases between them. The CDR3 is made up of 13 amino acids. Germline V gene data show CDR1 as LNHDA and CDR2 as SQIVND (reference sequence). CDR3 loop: CASSNDGAYEQYF. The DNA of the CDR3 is TGTGCCAGTAGTAATGACGGAGCCTACGAGCAGTACTTC.

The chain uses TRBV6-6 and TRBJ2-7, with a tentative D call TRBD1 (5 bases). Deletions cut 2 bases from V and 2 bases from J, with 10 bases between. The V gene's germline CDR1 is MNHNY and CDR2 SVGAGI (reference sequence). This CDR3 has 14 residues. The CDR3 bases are TGTGCCAGCAGTTACGGGCAGGGTCCCTACGAGCAGTACTTC. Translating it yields CASSYGQGPYEQYF.

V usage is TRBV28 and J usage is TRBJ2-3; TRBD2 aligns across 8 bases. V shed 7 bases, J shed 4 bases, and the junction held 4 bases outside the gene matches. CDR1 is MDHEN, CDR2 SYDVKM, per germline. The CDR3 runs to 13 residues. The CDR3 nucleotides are TGTGCCAGCACTACGGGAGGGCCAGATACGCAGTATTTT. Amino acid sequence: CASTTGGPDTQYF.

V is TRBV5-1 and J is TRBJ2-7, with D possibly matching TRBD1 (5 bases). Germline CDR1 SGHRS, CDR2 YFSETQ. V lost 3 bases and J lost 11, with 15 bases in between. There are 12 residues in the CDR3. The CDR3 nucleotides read TGCGCCAGCAGCTCCAAAACAGGAGTGGAGTACTTC. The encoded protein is CASSSKTGVEYF.

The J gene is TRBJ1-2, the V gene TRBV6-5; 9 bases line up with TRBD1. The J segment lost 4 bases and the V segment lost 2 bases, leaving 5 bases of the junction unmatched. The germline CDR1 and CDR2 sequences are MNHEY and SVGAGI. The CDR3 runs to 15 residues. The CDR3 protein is CASSYGGQGPYGYTF. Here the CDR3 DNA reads TGTGCCAGCAGTTACGGGGGACAGGGACCCTATGGCTACACCTTC.

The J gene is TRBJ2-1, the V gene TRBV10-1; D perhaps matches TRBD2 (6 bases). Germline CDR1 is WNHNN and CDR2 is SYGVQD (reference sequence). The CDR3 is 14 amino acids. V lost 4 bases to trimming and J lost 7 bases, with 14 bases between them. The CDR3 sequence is CASSALAIGNEQFF. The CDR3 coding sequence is TGCGCCAGCAGTGCCCTAGCGATCGGAAATGAGCAGTTCTTC.

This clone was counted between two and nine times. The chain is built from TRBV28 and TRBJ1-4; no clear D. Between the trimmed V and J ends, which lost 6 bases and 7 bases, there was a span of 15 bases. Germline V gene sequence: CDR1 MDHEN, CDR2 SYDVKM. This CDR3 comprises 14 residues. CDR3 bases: TGTGCCAGCAGCCCACCAGTGCTAGGTGAAAAACTGTTTTTT. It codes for CASSPPVLGEKLFF.

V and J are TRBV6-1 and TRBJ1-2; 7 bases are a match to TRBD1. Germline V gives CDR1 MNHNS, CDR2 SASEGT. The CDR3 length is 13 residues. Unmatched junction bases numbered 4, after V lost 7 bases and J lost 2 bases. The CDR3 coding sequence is TGTGCCAGCACCAGGACAGGCAACTATGGCTACACCTTC. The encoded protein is CASTRTGNYGYTF.

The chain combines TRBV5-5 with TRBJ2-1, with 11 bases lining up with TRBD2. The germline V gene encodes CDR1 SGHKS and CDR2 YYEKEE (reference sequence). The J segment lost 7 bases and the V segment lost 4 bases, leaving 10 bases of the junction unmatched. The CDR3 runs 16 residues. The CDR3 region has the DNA TGTGCCAGCAGCCCGATGCTAGCGGGAGGTGGGAATGAGCAGTTCTTC. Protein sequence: CASSPMLAGGGNEQFF.

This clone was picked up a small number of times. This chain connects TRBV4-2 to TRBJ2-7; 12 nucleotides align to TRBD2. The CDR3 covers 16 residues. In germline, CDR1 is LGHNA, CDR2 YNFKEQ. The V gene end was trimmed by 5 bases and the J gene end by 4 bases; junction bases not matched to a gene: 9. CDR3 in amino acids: CASSFGLAGNMYEQYF. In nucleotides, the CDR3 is TGTGCCAGCAGCTTTGGACTAGCGGGAAATATGTACGAGCAGTACTTC.

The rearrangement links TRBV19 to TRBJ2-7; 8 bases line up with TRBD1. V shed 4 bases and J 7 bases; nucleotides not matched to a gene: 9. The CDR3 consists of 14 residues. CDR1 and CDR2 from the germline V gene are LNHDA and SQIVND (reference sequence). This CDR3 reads CASSTDRGLGEQYF. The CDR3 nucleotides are TGTGCCAGTAGTACCGACAGGGGCCTGGGGGAGCAGTACTTC.

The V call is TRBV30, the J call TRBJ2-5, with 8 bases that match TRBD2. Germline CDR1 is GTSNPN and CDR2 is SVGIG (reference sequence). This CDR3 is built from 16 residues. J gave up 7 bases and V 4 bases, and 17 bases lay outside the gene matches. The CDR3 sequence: CAWKDGRLALFGTQYF. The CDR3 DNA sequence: TGTGCCTGGAAAGACGGACGACTAGCGCTGTTCGGGACCCAGTACTTC.

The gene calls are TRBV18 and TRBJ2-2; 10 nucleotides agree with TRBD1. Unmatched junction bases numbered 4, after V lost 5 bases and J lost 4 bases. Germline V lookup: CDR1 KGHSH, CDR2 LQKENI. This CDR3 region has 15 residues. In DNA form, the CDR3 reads TGTGCCAGCTCAACGGGGACAGGGGCCACCGGGGAGCTGTTTTTT. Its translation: CASSTGTGATGELFF.

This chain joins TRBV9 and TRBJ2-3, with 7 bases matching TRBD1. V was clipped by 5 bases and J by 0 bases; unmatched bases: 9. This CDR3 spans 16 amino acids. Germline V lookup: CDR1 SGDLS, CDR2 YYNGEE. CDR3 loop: CASSKIGQASTDTQYF. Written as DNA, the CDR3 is TGTGCCAGCAGTAAAATAGGACAGGCTAGCACAGATACGCAGTATTTT.

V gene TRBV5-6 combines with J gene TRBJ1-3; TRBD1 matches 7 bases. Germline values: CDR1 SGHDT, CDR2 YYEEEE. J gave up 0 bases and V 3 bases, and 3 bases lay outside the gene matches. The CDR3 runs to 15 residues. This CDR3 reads CASSWGTDSGNTIYF. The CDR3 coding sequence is TGTGCCAGCAGCTGGGGGACAGACTCTGGAAACACCATATATTTT.

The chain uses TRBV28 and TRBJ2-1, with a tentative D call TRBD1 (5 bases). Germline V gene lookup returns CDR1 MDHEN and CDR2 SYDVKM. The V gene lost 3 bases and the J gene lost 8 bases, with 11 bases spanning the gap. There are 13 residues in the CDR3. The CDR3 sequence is CASSFPRVDEQFF. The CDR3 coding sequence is TGTGCCAGCAGTTTCCCCAGGGTCGATGAGCAGTTCTTC.

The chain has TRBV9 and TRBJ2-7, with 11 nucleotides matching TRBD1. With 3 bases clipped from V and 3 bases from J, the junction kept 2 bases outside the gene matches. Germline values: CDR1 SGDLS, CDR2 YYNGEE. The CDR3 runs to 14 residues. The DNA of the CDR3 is TGTGCCAGCAGCGGGACAGGGGGCCACTACGAGCAGTACTTC. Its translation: CASSGTGGHYEQYF.